The T cell receptor beta chain under discussion was sequenced for a study of control samples from healthy donors and cancer patients. Clones were read by immunoSEQ multiplex PCR, and TCRdb kept only the in-frame ones, dropping some. The repertoire holds 150,000 or so clones, with 90% to 95% as singletons. About this clone: Within the sample, other DNA sequences also encode this same CDR3.

The sample was blood. The source of this sequence is a woman aged 40 to 55 in good health.

The CDR3 DNA reads TGTGCCAGCAGCTTAGTAGGCGGGGGGCAGGGGAGCTCTGGGGCCAACGTCCTGACTTTC. Translation gives CASSLVGGGQGSSGANVLTF. This chain uses TRBV7-6 with TRBJ2-6, with 8 positions matching TRBD2. With V trimmed by 1 base and J by 0 bases, 11 bases remained unmatched. Germline CDR1 reads SGHVS; CDR2 reads FNYEAQ. The CDR3 length is 20 residues.